This is a list of T cell receptor beta chains from one sample in a study of shared clonotypes between healthy human individuals. Profiling relied on immunoSEQ multiplex PCR, and the TCRdb table lists in-frame clones only, not all of them. The sample carries some 530,000 clones, 70% to 85% recorded once. Sample: PBMCs. The source of these receptors is a woman between 40 and 50 years old in good health. Some clones in this sample may be carry-over from other donors' samples. Each CDR3 is given with its conserved first and last residue. Each record gives: clone size, D gene, J gene, V gene, CDR3 protein, CDR3 DNA. D genes are given only for firm matches. Size is omitted from some rows. Given values are once, few, many or a class for expanded clones.

NA	NA	TRBJ2-7	TRBV6-1	CASSEGRSSEQYF	TGTGCCAGCAGTGAAGGGAGATCTTCCGAGCAGTACTTC
once	NA	TRBJ2-7	TRBV7-2	CASSSDGSSYEQYF	TGTGCCAGCAGCTCCGATGGGAGCTCCTACGAGCAGTACTTC
NA	TRBD1	TRBJ1-5	TRBV7-9	CASSMQGAYQPQHF	TGTGCCAGCAGCATGCAGGGGGCCTACCAGCCCCAGCATTTT
NA	TRBD2	TRBJ2-1	TRBV4-1	CASSQDWREDRNEQFF	TGCGCCAGCAGCCAAGATTGGCGGGAGGATCGGAATGAGCAGTTCTTC
NA	NA	TRBJ2-5	TRBV2	CASSMRVFQETQYF	TGTGCCAGCAGTATGAGGGTCTTCCAAGAGACCCAGTACTTC
NA	NA	TRBJ1-2	TRBV19	CASSMVQPGGYTF	TGTGCCAGTAGTATGGTACAGCCTGGGGGCTACACCTTC
once	NA	TRBJ1-1	TRBV10-1	CASSENGKAFF	TGCGCCAGCAGTGAGAACGGTAAAGCTTTCTTT
NA	NA	TRBJ2-3	TRBV7-3	CASSLTLAASTDTQYF	TGTGCCAGCAGCTTAACGTTAGCGGCTAGCACAGATACGCAGTATTTT
NA	TRBD2	TRBJ2-3	TRBV29-1	CSVEGDGTNTDTQYF	TGCAGCGTTGAAGGGGATGGGACTAACACAGATACGCAGTATTTT
NA	NA	TRBJ1-3	TRBV7-2	CASSFLGSTIYF	TGTGCCAGCAGCTTTCTGGGTAGCACCATATATTTT
few	TRBD1	TRBJ2-7	TRBV9	CASSARDRGFIGPYEQYF	TGTGCCAGCAGCGCCCGGGACAGAGGTTTTATTGGGCCCTACGAGCAGTACTTC
NA	NA	TRBJ1-5	TRBV28	CASGSSNQPQHF	TGTGCCAGCGGGTCTAGCAATCAGCCCCAGCATTTT
NA	NA	TRBJ2-3	TRBV9	CASSPHYKTSTDTQYF	TGTGCCAGCAGCCCACACTACAAGACTAGCACAGATACGCAGTATTTT
NA	NA	TRBJ1-1	TRBV29-1	CSVEVRGTAFF	TGCAGCGTTGAAGTCAGGGGAACGGCTTTCTTT
NA	NA	TRBJ1-3	TRBV30	CAWNPVNSGNTIYF	TGTGCCTGGAATCCGGTCAACTCTGGAAACACCATATATTTT
NA	NA	TRBJ2-1	TRBV5-1	CASSLGYPPKEQFF	TGCGCCAGCAGCTTGGGCTACCCCCCTAAGGAGCAGTTCTTC
NA	NA	TRBJ2-7	TRBV19	CASTPGPAYEQYF	TGTGCCAGTACCCCCGGCCCGGCCTACGAGCAGTACTTC
NA	NA	TRBJ2-7	TRBV2	CASSRHTYEQYF	TGTGCCAGCAGTCGGCATACCTACGAGCAGTACTTC
NA	NA	TRBJ2-1	TRBV10-3	CAISENSDSYNEQFF	TGTGCCATCAGCGAGAATAGCGACTCCTACAATGAGCAGTTCTTC
NA	NA	TRBJ1-1	TRBV14	CASSLEGQMNTEAFF	TGTGCCAGCAGCCTAGAGGGACAAATGAACACTGAAGCTTTCTTT
NA	TRBD1	TRBJ1-5	TRBV19	CASSGDRISNQPQHF	TGTGCCAGTAGTGGGGACAGAATTAGCAATCAGCCCCAGCATTTT
NA	NA	TRBJ1-1	TRBV7-6	CASSLVGGENTEAFF	TGTGCCAGCAGCTTAGTGGGGGGCGAGAACACTGAAGCTTTCTTT
NA	NA	TRBJ1-5	TRBV6-1	CASSEVGGYSNQPQHF	TGTGCCAGCAGTGAAGTCGGCGGATATAGCAATCAGCCCCAGCATTTT
NA	TRBD2	TRBJ2-1	TRBV5-1	CASSTLAGGYNEQFF	TGCGCCAGCAGCACCTTAGCGGGAGGGTACAATGAGCAGTTCTTC
NA	NA	TRBJ2-7	TRBV11-2	CASSLDRANEQYF	TGTGCCAGCAGCTTAGATCGGGCGAACGAGCAGTACTTC
NA	TRBD1	TRBJ2-2	TRBV11-2	CASSLARQGETVGELFF	TGTGCCAGCAGCTTAGCAAGACAGGGGGAGACGGTCGGGGAGCTGTTTTTC
NA	NA	TRBJ2-5	TRBV19	CASTSGETQYF	TGTGCCAGTACCAGCGGAGAGACCCAGTACTTC
NA	TRBD1	TRBJ1-1	TRBV7-8	CASRTRTGVTEAFF	TGTGCCAGCAGAACAAGAACAGGGGTCACTGAAGCTTTCTTT
NA	NA	TRBJ2-3	TRBV11-3	CASSLERTDTQYF	TGTGCCAGCAGCTTAGAGCGTACAGATACGCAGTATTTT
NA	TRBD2	TRBJ2-2	TRBV9	CASSPYQLAANTGELFF	TGTGCCAGCAGCCCTTACCAACTAGCGGCCAACACCGGGGAGCTGTTTTTT
NA	NA	TRBJ1-4	TRBV28	CASSLPREVEKLFF	TGTGCCAGCAGTTTACCCCGGGAGGTCGAAAAACTGTTTTTT
NA	TRBD1	TRBJ2-7	TRBV2	CASSDAGGTYEQYF	TGTGCCAGCAGTGACGCAGGGGGCACCTACGAGCAGTACTTC
NA	NA	TRBJ1-5	TRBV10-3	CATHREEDQPQHF	TGTGCCACCCACAGGGAAGAGGATCAGCCCCAGCATTTT
NA	TRBD1	TRBJ2-1	TRBV9	CASGQTGGEQFF	TGTGCCAGCGGTCAGACAGGGGGTGAGCAGTTCTTC
NA	NA	TRBJ1-5	TRBV19	CASSMGTKAQPQHF	TGTGCCAGTAGTATGGGAACAAAAGCGCAGCCCCAGCATTTT
NA	NA	TRBJ2-5	TRBV27	CASSSTVNQETQYF	TGTGCCAGCAGTTCGACAGTTAATCAAGAGACCCAGTACTTC
NA	NA	TRBJ2-2	TRBV4-1	CASRGAGELFF	TGCGCCAGCAGGGGAGCCGGGGAGCTGTTTTTT
NA	NA	TRBJ2-1	TRBV4-2	CASSQFRGEQFF	TGTGCCAGCAGCCAATTCCGGGGAGAGCAGTTCTTC
NA	TRBD1	TRBJ1-1	TRBV11-2	CASSLDRLGTGAGTEAFF	TGTGCCAGCAGCTTAGATCGTTTAGGGACAGGGGCTGGGACTGAAGCTTTCTTT
NA	NA	TRBJ1-3	TRBV30	CAWSSPLSRSGNTIYF	TGTGCCTGGAGTTCCCCTTTGTCCCGCTCTGGAAACACCATATATTTT